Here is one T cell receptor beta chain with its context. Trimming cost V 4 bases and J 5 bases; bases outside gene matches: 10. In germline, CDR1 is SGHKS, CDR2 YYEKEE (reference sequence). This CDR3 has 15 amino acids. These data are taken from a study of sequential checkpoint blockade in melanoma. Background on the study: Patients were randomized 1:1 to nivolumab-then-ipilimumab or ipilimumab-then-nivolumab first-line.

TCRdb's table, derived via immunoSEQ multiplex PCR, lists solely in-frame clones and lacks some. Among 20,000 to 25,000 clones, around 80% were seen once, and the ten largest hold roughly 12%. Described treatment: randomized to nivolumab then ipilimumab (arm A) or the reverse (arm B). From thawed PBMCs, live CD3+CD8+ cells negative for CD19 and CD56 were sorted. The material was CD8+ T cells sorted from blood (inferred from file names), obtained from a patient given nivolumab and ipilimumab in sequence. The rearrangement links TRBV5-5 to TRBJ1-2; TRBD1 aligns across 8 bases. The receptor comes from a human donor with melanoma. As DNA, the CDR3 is TGTGCCAGCAGCGGGGGGGACAGGCCTCATTATGGCTACACCTTC. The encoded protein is CASSGGDRPHYGYTF.